These 18 T cell receptor beta chains share one sample of origin, sequenced in a study of T cell repertoires in cytomegalovirus infection. One entry per CDR3 protein results from TCRdb running MiXCR on the reads. The table records over 95,000 distinct CDR3 sequences, 30% to 35% of them present only once. Their recognized antigens are unknown. The sequencing used CD8+ T cells from cultured PBMCs, collected from culture after CMV antigen stimulation. The receptors stem from a human donor in good health (CMV status not recorded). Some clones in this sample may be carry-over from other donors' samples.

This chain links TRBV4-1 with TRBJ2-1; TRBD2 matches at 15 bases. Germline V lookup: CDR1 MGHRA, CDR2 YSYEKL. This CDR3 contains 15 residues. Unmatched junction bases numbered 1, after V lost 7 bases and J lost 3 bases. CDR3 in DNA: TGCGCCAGCACGGGACTAGCGGGGGGCTACAATGAGCAGTTCTTC. Residues: CASTGLAGGYNEQFF.

V usage is TRBV12-3 or TRBV12-4 and J usage is TRBJ1-6; D gene unclear. The CDR3 spans 11 residues. The ends were cut back, 7 bases at V and 5 bases at J, with 3 bases in the middle. CDR3: CASTDNSPLHF. The CDR3 bases are TGTGCCAGCACAGATAATTCACCCCTCCACTTT.

Many counts were recorded for this clonotype. The V call is TRBV5-5, the J call TRBJ1-4, with D maybe TRBD1 (5 bases). The germline gives CDR1 SGHKS, CDR2 YYEKEE (reference sequence). Trimming pared 3 bases from V and 8 bases from J, leaving 17 bases between. The CDR3 is 15 amino acids. The CDR3: CASSSGGGVGEKLFF. In DNA form, the CDR3 reads TGTGCCAGCAGCTCGGGTGGGGGGGTTGGCGAAAAACTGTTTTTT.

The V call is TRBV6-2 or TRBV6-3, the J call TRBJ1-5, with 7 bases identical to TRBD1. After removal of 7 bases from V and 6 bases from J, the junction contained 6 bases not matched to a gene. Germline V gene lookup returns CDR1 MNHEY and CDR2 SVGEGT. The CDR3 runs to 13 residues. The CDR3 loop reads CASNGQEGQPQHF. DNA of the CDR3: TGTGCCAGCAACGGACAGGAGGGTCAGCCCCAGCATTTT.

This clonotype came up many times. The gene calls are TRBV19 and TRBJ1-1, with 8 bases fitting TRBD1. The CDR3 is 15 residues long. Germline trimming cut 9 bases from V and 4 bases from J; bases unmatched to any gene: 13. Germline CDR1 is LNHDA and CDR2 is SQIVND (reference sequence). CDR3 DNA: TGTGCCAGCCACCCCGGACAGGGATTAGGCACTGAAGCTTTCTTT. Translation: CASHPGQGLGTEAFF.

This clonotype was recorded at least ten times. The chain has TRBV27 and TRBJ2-4; 7 bases map to TRBD1. Per germline, CDR1 MNHEY and CDR2 SMNVEV (reference sequence). The V segment lost 2 bases and the J segment 0 bases; nucleotides outside the gene matches: 10. The CDR3 contains 18 residues. The CDR3 bases are TGTGCCAGCAGTTTAAACGGACAGGAAAATATAGCCAAAAACATTCAGTACTTC. Protein sequence: CASSLNGQENIAKNIQYF.

Of note for this clonotype: A much larger clone lies one base from this, so it may be a read error. The V call is TRBV7-2, the J call TRBJ2-3; tentatively, D is TRBD2 (6 bases). The CDR3 loop spans 13 amino acids. The V gene's germline CDR1 is SGHTA and CDR2 FQGNSA. Trimming shortened V by 8 bases and J by 2 bases, and 11 bases separated the two germline ends. CDR3 DNA: TGTGCCAGCCTAGCGAGGTTCACAGATACGCAGTATTTT. Amino acid sequence: CASLARFTDTQYF.

The chain carries TRBV28 and TRBJ2-3; a weak D match, TRBD2 (6 bases). Trimming removed 2 bases at V and 1 base at J, with 10 bases between. The CDR3 length is 15 residues. CDR1 and CDR2 from the germline V gene are MDHEN and SYDVKM. The CDR3 region is CASSLGGSRTDTQYF. CDR3 DNA sequence: TGTGCCAGCAGTTTAGGGGGGTCCCGCACAGATACGCAGTATTTT.

This clonotype was found many times. V and J are TRBV11-2 and TRBJ1-2, with D unresolved. CDR3 length: 17 amino acids. Germline CDR1 and CDR2: SGHAT and FQNNGV. V gave up 2 bases and J gave up 2 bases, with 18 bases separating them. The CDR3 loop is CASSLHSGETSNYGYTF. In nucleotides, the CDR3 is TGTGCCAGCAGCTTACACTCGGGAGAGACCTCCAACTATGGCTACACCTTC.

The V and J genes are TRBV5-6 and TRBJ1-5; TRBD1 might be the D (6 bases). Trimming took 0 bases from V and 1 from J, leaving 11 bases between them. The CDR3 has 16 amino acids. Germline CDR1 is SGHDT and CDR2 is YYEEEE. CDR3 coding DNA: TGTGCCAGCAGCTTGGCAGGGGACGGGAGCAATCAGCCCCAGCATTTT. Its protein is CASSLAGDGSNQPQHF.

The CDR3: CASSEAHPGVYEKLFF. The CDR3 nucleotides are TGTGCCAGCAGTGAAGCGCACCCAGGGGTGTATGAAAAACTGTTTTTT. The chain uses TRBV6-1 and TRBJ1-4; a weak D match, TRBD1 (6 bases). CDR1 is MNHNS, CDR2 SASEGT, per germline. The ends were cut back, 0 bases at V and 6 bases at J, with 14 bases in the middle. The CDR3 contains 16 residues.

The chain combines TRBV28 with TRBJ1-2; 7 nucleotides align to TRBD1. Germline V gene lookup returns CDR1 MDHEN and CDR2 SYDVKM. CDR3 length equals 18 residues. With V trimmed by 1 base and J by 5 bases, 16 bases remained unmatched. DNA of the CDR3: TGTGCCAGCAGTTTATTCACGCCCGGGGAGGGGGCGCGTTATGGCTACACCTTC. Translating gives CASSLFTPGEGARYGYTF.

This clonotype showed up just a few times. A much larger clone lies one base from this, so it may be a read error. This sequence joins TRBV28 and TRBJ1-5; 8 nucleotides agree with TRBD1. Germline V CDR1 and CDR2: MDHEN, SYDVKM. This CDR3 has 15 residues. The DNA of the CDR3 is TGTGCCAGCAGTGTTGCCGGGACAGGCAATCAGCCCCGGCATTTT. It codes for CASSVAGTGNQPRHF.

V and J are TRBV12-3 or TRBV12-4 and TRBJ2-7; D is undetermined. The V end was cut by 3 bases, the J end by 7 bases, with 13 bases between. This CDR3 comprises 13 residues. The CDR3 DNA sequence: TGTGCCAGCAGTTTTGAAGTGCTACGGGAGCAGTACTTC. Translated, it gives CASSFEVLREQYF.

This clonotype was seen a few times. V is TRBV4-3 and J is TRBJ2-7; D perhaps matches TRBD2 (5 bases). Germline-derived CDR1 and CDR2 are LGHNA and YSLEER. Trimming stripped 0 bases from V and 4 bases from J, with 7 bases between. The CDR3 runs to 13 residues. CDR3 sequence reads: CASSQDSGYEQYF. DNA for the CDR3: TGCGCCAGCAGCCAAGACTCGGGGTACGAGCAGTACTTC.

The rearrangement links TRBV28 to TRBJ2-3, with 7 bases aligning to TRBD2. Germline CDR1 is MDHEN and CDR2 is SYDVKM. This CDR3 comprises 18 residues. V dropped 2 bases and J dropped 0; count of bases not matched to a gene: 11. This chain's CDR3 is CASSLAGVAAASTDTQYF. The CDR3, as DNA: TGTGCCAGCAGTTTAGCGGGGGTGGCTGCAGCTAGCACAGATACGCAGTATTTT.

This clonotype has a count of ten or more. The chain employs TRBV4-1 and TRBJ2-7; D is perhaps TRBD1 (6 bases). The germline gives CDR1 MGHRA, CDR2 YSYEKL. Trimming pared 4 bases from V and 5 bases from J, leaving 12 bases between. The CDR3 spans 13 residues. CDR3 loop: CASSLLTGNEQYF. For the CDR3, the DNA is TGCGCCAGCAGCCTCTTGACAGGCAACGAGCAGTACTTC.

This sequence joins TRBV19 and TRBJ2-7; D not resolved. This CDR3 is 14 amino acids long. V was pared by 3 bases and J by 2 bases, with 11 bases between. Germline V gene data show CDR1 as LNHDA and CDR2 as SQIVND (reference sequence). CDR3 DNA sequence: TGTGCCAGTAGTATCGCCGGGCTACCCTACGAGCAGTACTTC. Protein: CASSIAGLPYEQYF.